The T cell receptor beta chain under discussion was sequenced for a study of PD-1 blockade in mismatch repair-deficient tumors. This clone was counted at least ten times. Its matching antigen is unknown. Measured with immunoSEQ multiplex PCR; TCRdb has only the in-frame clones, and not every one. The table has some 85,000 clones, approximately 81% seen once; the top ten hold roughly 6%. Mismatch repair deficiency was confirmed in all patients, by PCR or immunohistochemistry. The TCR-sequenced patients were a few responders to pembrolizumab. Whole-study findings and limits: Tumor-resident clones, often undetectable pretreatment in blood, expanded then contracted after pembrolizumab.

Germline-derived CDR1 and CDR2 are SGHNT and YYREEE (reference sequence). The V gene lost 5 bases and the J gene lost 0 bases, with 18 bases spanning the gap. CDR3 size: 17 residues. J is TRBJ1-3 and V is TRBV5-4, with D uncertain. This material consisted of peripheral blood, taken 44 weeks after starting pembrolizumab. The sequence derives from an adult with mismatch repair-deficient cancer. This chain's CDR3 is CASSPPQGTGSGNTIYF. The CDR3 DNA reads TGTGCCAGCAGTCCACCACAAGGAACTGGCTCTGGAAACACCATATATTTT.